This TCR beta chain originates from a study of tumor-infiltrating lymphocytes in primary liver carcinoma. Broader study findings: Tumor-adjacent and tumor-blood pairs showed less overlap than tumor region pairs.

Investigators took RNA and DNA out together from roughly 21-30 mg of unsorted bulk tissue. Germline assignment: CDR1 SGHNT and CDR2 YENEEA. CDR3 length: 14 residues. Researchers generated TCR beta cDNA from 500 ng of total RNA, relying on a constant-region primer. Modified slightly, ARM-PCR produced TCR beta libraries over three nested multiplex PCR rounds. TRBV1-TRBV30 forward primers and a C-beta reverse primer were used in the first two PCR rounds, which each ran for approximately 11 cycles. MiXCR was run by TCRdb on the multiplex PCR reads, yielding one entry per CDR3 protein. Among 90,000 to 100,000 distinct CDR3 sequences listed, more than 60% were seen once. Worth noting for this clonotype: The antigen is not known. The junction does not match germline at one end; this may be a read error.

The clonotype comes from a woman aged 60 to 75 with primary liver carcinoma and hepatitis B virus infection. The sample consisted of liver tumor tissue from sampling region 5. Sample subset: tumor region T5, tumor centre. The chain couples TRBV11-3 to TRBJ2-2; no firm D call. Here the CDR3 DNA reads TGTGTCAGCAGGAACCATAAGAACACTGGGGAGCTGTTTTTT. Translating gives CVSRNHKNTGELFF.